These T cell receptor beta chains were read from a single sample in a study of lymphopenia after photon versus proton radiotherapy. Profiling relied on immunoSEQ multiplex PCR, and the TCRdb table lists in-frame clones only, not all of them. The table lists 60,000 or so clones, about 90% of them singletons. The material sequenced was peripheral blood, taken from a patient treated with proton-based radiotherapy. The source is a man of 80 years or more with esophageal cancer. The CDR3 runs from the conserved cysteine through the conserved F or W. Fields, in order: CDR3 protein, CDR3 DNA, V gene, clone size, CDR3 length, J gene, D gene. D genes are given only for firm matches. Clone size is given for some rows only: seen once, a few or many times, or a class if the clone is expanded.

CDR3 protein: CARAAGQGGSPLHF
CDR3 DNA: TGTGCCAGGGCTGCGGGACAGGGGGGTTCACCCCTCCACTTT
V gene: TRBV2
clone size: .
CDR3 length: 14
J gene: TRBJ1-6
D gene: TRBD1

CDR3 protein: CASSIDGRGFRQPQHF
CDR3 DNA: TGTGCCAGTAGTATAGATGGCAGGGGTTTTCGGCAGCCCCAGCATTTT
V gene: TRBV19
clone size: .
CDR3 length: 16
J gene: TRBJ1-5
D gene: .

CDR3 protein: CASSLGSPLAGAYEQYF
CDR3 DNA: TGTGCCAGCAGCTTAGGCTCTCCCCTAGCGGGGGCCTACGAGCAGTACTTC
V gene: TRBV11-2
clone size: .
CDR3 length: 17
J gene: TRBJ2-7
D gene: TRBD2

CDR3 protein: CASSLEGSFTDTQYF
CDR3 DNA: TGTGCCAGCAGCCTCGAAGGCAGTTTCACAGATACGCAGTATTTT
V gene: TRBV11-1
clone size: .
CDR3 length: 15
J gene: TRBJ2-3
D gene: .

CDR3 protein: CASSLEAGGNSPLHF
CDR3 DNA: TGCGCCAGCAGCTTGGAAGCAGGGGGCAATTCACCCCTCCACTTT
V gene: TRBV5-1
clone size: .
CDR3 length: 15
J gene: TRBJ1-6
D gene: TRBD1

CDR3 protein: CASTRGGFNNQPQHF
CDR3 DNA: TGTGCCAGTACCAGGGGAGGATTTAACAATCAGCCCCAGCATTTT
V gene: TRBV19
clone size: .
CDR3 length: 15
J gene: TRBJ1-5
D gene: .

CDR3 protein: CASSYRRQVNTEAFF
CDR3 DNA: TGTGCCAGCAGTTATCGGAGACAAGTGAACACTGAAGCTTTCTTT
V gene: TRBV6-5
clone size: .
CDR3 length: 15
J gene: TRBJ1-1
D gene: .

CDR3 protein: CASSLGERGGSYEQYF
CDR3 DNA: TGCGCCAGCAGCCTTGGTGAGCGGGGGGGATCCTACGAGCAGTACTTC
V gene: TRBV4-3
clone size: .
CDR3 length: 16
J gene: TRBJ2-7
D gene: TRBD2

CDR3 protein: CASSPKTGGSGNTIYF
CDR3 DNA: TGTGCCAGCTCACCTAAGACAGGGGGCTCTGGAAACACCATATATTTT
V gene: TRBV18
clone size: few
CDR3 length: 16
J gene: TRBJ1-3
D gene: TRBD1

CDR3 protein: CASRLGTGNTFF
CDR3 DNA: TGTGCCAGTCGCCTCGGGACAGGGAATACTTTCTTT
V gene: TRBV19
clone size: .
CDR3 length: 12
J gene: TRBJ1-1
D gene: TRBD1

CDR3 protein: CASSEWGIVYNEQFF
CDR3 DNA: TGCGCCAGCAGTGAATGGGGGATTGTCTACAATGAGCAGTTCTTC
V gene: TRBV10-2
clone size: .
CDR3 length: 15
J gene: TRBJ2-1
D gene: .

CDR3 protein: CASSPITSTLVTIYF
CDR3 DNA: TGTGCCAGCAGCCCCATCACGTCTACTCTTGTCACCATATATTTT
V gene: TRBV14
clone size: .
CDR3 length: 15
J gene: TRBJ1-3
D gene: .

CDR3 protein: CASSTQGAGTEAFF
CDR3 DNA: TGTGCCAGTAGTACCCAGGGGGCCGGAACTGAAGCTTTCTTT
V gene: TRBV19
clone size: .
CDR3 length: 14
J gene: TRBJ1-1
D gene: TRBD1

CDR3 protein: CASSRRAGGSNTEAFF
CDR3 DNA: TGTGCCAGCAGCAGACGGGCAGGGGGTTCGAACACTGAAGCTTTCTTT
V gene: TRBV2
clone size: .
CDR3 length: 16
J gene: TRBJ1-1
D gene: TRBD1

CDR3 protein: CASTPGRGPLNTEAFF
CDR3 DNA: TGTGCCAGCACCCCAGGACGGGGGCCTCTGAACACTGAAGCTTTCTTT
V gene: TRBV7-9
clone size: few
CDR3 length: 16
J gene: TRBJ1-1
D gene: .

CDR3 protein: CASSAGTRETDTQYF
CDR3 DNA: TGTGCCAGCAGTGCCGGGACTAGGGAAACAGATACGCAGTATTTT
V gene: TRBV6-4
clone size: .
CDR3 length: 15
J gene: TRBJ2-3
D gene: TRBD2

CDR3 protein: CASSEGGSAFF
CDR3 DNA: TGTGCCAGCAGTGAAGGGGGCTCGGCTTTCTTT
V gene: TRBV6-4
clone size: .
CDR3 length: 11
J gene: TRBJ1-1
D gene: TRBD1

CDR3 protein: CASSQDSRRINEKLFF
CDR3 DNA: TGCGCCAGCAGCCAAGATAGTCGCCGGATTAATGAAAAACTGTTTTTT
V gene: TRBV4-1
clone size: .
CDR3 length: 16
J gene: TRBJ1-4
D gene: .

CDR3 protein: CASGPGLLNTGELFF
CDR3 DNA: TGCGCCAGCGGGCCGGGACTACTTAACACCGGGGAGCTGTTTTTT
V gene: TRBV5-1
clone size: .
CDR3 length: 15
J gene: TRBJ2-2
D gene: TRBD2

CDR3 protein: CASSLVGGQGYEQFF
CDR3 DNA: TGTGCCAGCAGCTTAGTGGGGGGACAGGGTTATGAGCAGTTCTTC
V gene: TRBV11-3
clone size: few
CDR3 length: 15
J gene: TRBJ2-1
D gene: TRBD1

CDR3 protein: CASNRDSNQPQHF
CDR3 DNA: TGCGCCAGCAACCGGGACAGCAATCAGCCCCAGCATTTT
V gene: TRBV10-2
clone size: .
CDR3 length: 13
J gene: TRBJ1-5
D gene: .

CDR3 protein: CASTEAGTDNSPLHF
CDR3 DNA: TGTGCCAGCACAGAGGCCGGGACAGATAATTCACCCCTCCACTTT
V gene: TRBV6-6
clone size: .
CDR3 length: 15
J gene: TRBJ1-6
D gene: TRBD1

CDR3 protein: CASSELAGGNTGELFF
CDR3 DNA: TGTGCCAGCAGCGAACTAGCGGGAGGCAACACCGGGGAGCTGTTTTTT
V gene: TRBV9
clone size: .
CDR3 length: 16
J gene: TRBJ2-2
D gene: TRBD2

CDR3 protein: CASTRGGGSRNEQFF
CDR3 DNA: TGTGCCAGCACTAGAGGCGGGGGATCTCGCAATGAGCAGTTCTTC
V gene: TRBV2
clone size: .
CDR3 length: 15
J gene: TRBJ2-1
D gene: TRBD2

CDR3 protein: CAISMEVYTEAFF
CDR3 DNA: TGTGCCATCAGTATGGAGGTCTACACTGAAGCTTTCTTT
V gene: TRBV10-3
clone size: few
CDR3 length: 13
J gene: TRBJ1-1
D gene: .

CDR3 protein: CGSPRRPGGKAGELFF
CDR3 DNA: TGTGGCAGCCCCCGACGCCCAGGGGGAAAGGCCGGGGAGCTGTTTTTT
V gene: TRBV7-8
clone size: .
CDR3 length: 16
J gene: TRBJ2-2
D gene: TRBD1

CDR3 protein: CASSTGTGEVYGYTF
CDR3 DNA: TGTGCCAGTAGTACAGGGACAGGGGAGGTCTATGGCTACACCTTC
V gene: TRBV19
clone size: .
CDR3 length: 15
J gene: TRBJ1-2
D gene: TRBD1

CDR3 protein: CASSHDGVLTVNTEAFF
CDR3 DNA: TGTGCCAGCAGCCACGATGGGGTCCTGACTGTGAACACTGAAGCTTTCTTT
V gene: TRBV5-4
clone size: .
CDR3 length: 17
J gene: TRBJ1-1
D gene: .

CDR3 protein: CSVILAGGGTETQYF
CDR3 DNA: TGCAGCGTGATACTAGCGGGAGGCGGTACAGAGACCCAGTACTTC
V gene: TRBV29-1
clone size: few
CDR3 length: 15
J gene: TRBJ2-5
D gene: TRBD2

CDR3 protein: CASRVAGGNAGELFF
CDR3 DNA: TGTGCCAGTAGGGTTGCTGGGGGCAACGCCGGGGAGCTGTTTTTT
V gene: TRBV19
clone size: .
CDR3 length: 15
J gene: TRBJ2-2
D gene: .

CDR3 protein: CAWSAYSVPPEQYF
CDR3 DNA: TGTGCCTGGAGTGCTTATAGCGTGCCTCCTGAGCAGTACTTC
V gene: TRBV30
clone size: .
CDR3 length: 14
J gene: TRBJ2-7
D gene: .

CDR3 protein: CASSLIQTSRATEAFF
CDR3 DNA: TGTGCCAGCAGCCTCATACAGACCAGCCGGGCCACTGAAGCTTTCTTT
V gene: TRBV14
clone size: .
CDR3 length: 16
J gene: TRBJ1-1
D gene: .

CDR3 protein: CSVAGLAANREQYF
CDR3 DNA: TGCAGCGTCGCGGGACTAGCGGCAAATCGGGAGCAGTACTTC
V gene: TRBV29-1
clone size: .
CDR3 length: 14
J gene: TRBJ2-7
D gene: TRBD2

CDR3 protein: CASSFPTVEQFF
CDR3 DNA: TGCGCCAGCAGCTTTCCGACAGTTGAGCAGTTCTTC
V gene: TRBV5-1
clone size: .
CDR3 length: 12
J gene: TRBJ2-1
D gene: .

CDR3 protein: CASSFGTRNTGELFF
CDR3 DNA: TGTGCCAGCAGCTTCGGGACTAGAAACACCGGGGAGCTGTTTTTT
V gene: TRBV7-6
clone size: .
CDR3 length: 15
J gene: TRBJ2-2
D gene: TRBD2

CDR3 protein: CAFSGGRQDSPLHF
CDR3 DNA: TGTGCCTTCAGCGGGGGCAGGCAGGATTCACCCCTCCACTTT
V gene: TRBV30
clone size: medium-sized
CDR3 length: 14
J gene: TRBJ1-6
D gene: .

CDR3 protein: CAISESNTAYEQYF
CDR3 DNA: TGTGCCATCAGTGAGTCCAACACTGCCTACGAGCAGTACTTC
V gene: TRBV10-3
clone size: .
CDR3 length: 14
J gene: TRBJ2-7
D gene: .

CDR3 protein: CASSPGTSGRMETQYF
CDR3 DNA: TGTGCCAGCAGCCCAGGGACTAGCGGGAGGATGGAGACCCAGTACTTC
V gene: TRBV7-9
clone size: .
CDR3 length: 16
J gene: TRBJ2-5
D gene: TRBD2

CDR3 protein: CASSTGTSPNEQFF
CDR3 DNA: TGTGCCAGCAGTACAGGGACTAGTCCCAATGAGCAGTTCTTC
V gene: TRBV6-4
clone size: .
CDR3 length: 14
J gene: TRBJ2-1
D gene: TRBD2

CDR3 protein: CAWLAATNSPLHF
CDR3 DNA: TGTGCCTGGTTGGCGGCGACGAATTCACCCCTCCACTTT
V gene: TRBV30
clone size: .
CDR3 length: 13
J gene: TRBJ1-6
D gene: .

CDR3 protein: CAWRGTKYTGELFF
CDR3 DNA: TGTGCCTGGAGAGGGACAAAGTACACCGGGGAGCTGTTTTTT
V gene: TRBV30
clone size: .
CDR3 length: 14
J gene: TRBJ2-2
D gene: .

CDR3 protein: CASSRRWEGPEQYF
CDR3 DNA: TGTGCCAGCAGCCGTAGGTGGGAGGGCCCCGAGCAGTACTTC
V gene: TRBV7-2
clone size: .
CDR3 length: 14
J gene: TRBJ2-7
D gene: TRBD2

CDR3 protein: CASSPKIGYTF
CDR3 DNA: TGTGCCAGCAGCCCCAAGATTGGCTACACCTTC
V gene: TRBV21-1
clone size: .
CDR3 length: 11
J gene: TRBJ1-2
D gene: .

CDR3 protein: CASSTGGSQETQYF
CDR3 DNA: TGTGCCAGCAGTACCGGGGGATCCCAAGAGACCCAGTACTTC
V gene: TRBV5-4
clone size: few
CDR3 length: 14
J gene: TRBJ2-5
D gene: .